This T cell receptor beta chain was captured by sequencing in a study of blood T cell repertoires in COVID-19. The data were produced by immunoSEQ multiplex PCR, yet TCRdb's version contains in-frame clones alone and is incomplete. The data hold some 290,000 clones, with 86% observed a single time. Between the trimmed V and J ends, which lost 3 bases and 4 bases, there was a span of 6 bases. The V gene's germline CDR1 is SGHKS and CDR2 YYEKEE (reference sequence). The CDR3 contains 12 residues. This rearrangement joins TRBV5-5 to TRBJ2-3; the D is unclear. Sequencing was carried out using peripheral blood. The clonotype originates from a young man with active or convalescent COVID-19. CDR3 bases: TGTGCCAGCAGCTCGTCAGCAGATACGCAGTATTTT. It is translated as CASSSSADTQYF.